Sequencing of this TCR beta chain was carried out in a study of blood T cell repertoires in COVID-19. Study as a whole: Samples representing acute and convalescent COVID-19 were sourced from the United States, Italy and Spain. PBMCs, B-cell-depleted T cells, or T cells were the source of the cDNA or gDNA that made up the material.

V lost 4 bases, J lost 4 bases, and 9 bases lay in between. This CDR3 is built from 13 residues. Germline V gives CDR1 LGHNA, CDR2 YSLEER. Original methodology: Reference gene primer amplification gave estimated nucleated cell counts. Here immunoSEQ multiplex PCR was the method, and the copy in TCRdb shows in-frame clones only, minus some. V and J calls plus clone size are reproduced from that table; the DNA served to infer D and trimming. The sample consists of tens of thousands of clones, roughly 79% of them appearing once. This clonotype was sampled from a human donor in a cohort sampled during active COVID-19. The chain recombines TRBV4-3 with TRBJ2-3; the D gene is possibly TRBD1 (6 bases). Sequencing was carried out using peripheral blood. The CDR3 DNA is TGCGCCAGCAGCCGGCAGGGGCCAGATACGCAGTATTTT. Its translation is CASSRQGPDTQYF.